These 14 T cell receptor beta chains were all obtained from the same sample, sequenced in a study of chemoradiotherapy in HPV16-positive cancers. Method: immunoSEQ multiplex PCR; TCRdb's copy keeps in-frame clones and lacks some. The table shows approximately 15,000 clones, with roughly 80% occurring only once. Sampling was conducted from a patient who underwent chemoradiotherapy. All receptors come from a human donor with HPV-associated anogenital cancer.

The chain carries TRBV30 and TRBJ2-3; 10 bases are shared with TRBD2. Trimming cost V 4 bases and J 1 base; bases outside gene matches: 2. Germline V gives CDR1 GTSNPN, CDR2 SVGIG (reference sequence). CDR3 length: 14 amino acids. The CDR3 region has the DNA TGTGCCTGGACCCTAGCGGGGGGCACAGATACGCAGTATTTT. Protein sequence: CAWTLAGGTDTQYF.

This rearrangement joins TRBV19 to TRBJ2-7; unclear D gene. V gave up 1 base and J gave up 0 bases, with 7 bases separating them. CDR1 and CDR2 from the germline V gene are LNHDA and SQIVND (reference sequence). This CDR3 is built from 14 residues. The CDR3: CASSIAVSSYEQYF. In nucleotides, the CDR3 is TGTGCCAGTAGTATAGCGGTCAGCTCCTACGAGCAGTACTTC.

The rearrangement joins TRBV6-5 to TRBJ1-2, with D possibly being TRBD1 (5 bases). CDR3 length equals 14 residues. Looked up from germline, CDR1 is MNHEY and CDR2 is SVGAGI. V was trimmed by 5 bases and J by 4 bases, leaving 14 bases between them. CDR3 protein: CASSQGFSRYGYTF. The CDR3 coding sequence is TGTGCCAGCAGTCAGGGCTTTTCTCGCTATGGCTACACCTTC.

The rearrangement joins TRBV28 to TRBJ2-7; D is possibly TRBD1 (5 bases). CDR1 and CDR2 from the germline V gene are MDHEN and SYDVKM. This CDR3 has 12 residues. Trimming left V 7 bases short and J 5 bases short, with 12 bases between. The DNA for the CDR3 is TGTGCCAGCAAGGGGAAATTCAACGAGCAGTACTTC. This translates into CASKGKFNEQYF.

The rearrangement joins TRBV6-5 to TRBJ1-1; the match to TRBD1 covers 8 bases. The CDR3 is made up of 15 amino acids. After removal of 4 bases from V and 5 bases from J, the junction contained 9 bases not matched to a gene. Per the germline V gene, CDR1 is MNHEY and CDR2 is SVGAGI. Here the CDR3 DNA reads TGTGCCAGCAGTTCCTCAGGACAGGGAAGAACTGAAGCTTTCTTT. This codes for CASSSSGQGRTEAFF.

The chain carries TRBV27 and TRBJ1-1; TRBD1 might be the D (6 bases). Between the trimmed V and J ends, which lost 1 base and 1 base, there was a span of 7 bases. Germline V gene data show CDR1 as MNHEY and CDR2 as SMNVEV (reference sequence). This CDR3 has 14 residues. The CDR3, as DNA: TGTGCCAGCAGTTTATTGGGGGCGAACACTGAAGCTTTCTTT. Encoded protein: CASSLLGANTEAFF.

This sequence joins TRBV4-1 and TRBJ2-7; TRBD2 matches 7 bases. From germline, CDR1 is MGHRA and CDR2 YSYEKL. CDR3 length equals 15 residues. With V trimmed by 1 base and J by 0 bases, 3 bases remained unmatched. The CDR3 loop reads CASSQGGGGSYEQYF. CDR3 sequence (DNA): TGCGCCAGCAGCCAAGGGGGGGGTGGCTCCTACGAGCAGTACTTC.

The chain uses TRBV11-2 and TRBJ2-1, with 9 bases aligning to TRBD2. The trim removed 3 bases at V and 9 bases at J, leaving 12 bases unmatched. Per germline, CDR1 SGHAT and CDR2 FQNNGV. The CDR3 extends over 16 amino acids. DNA of the CDR3: TGTGCCAGCAGCTTGTTTAGCGGGGGCTCAGAGGGTGAGCAGTTCTTC. Translated, it gives CASSLFSGGSEGEQFF.

CDR3 in DNA: TGTGCCAGCAGCCAAGATCTGTATTCTGAAGCTTTCTTT. This gives the protein CASSQDLYSEAFF. V gene TRBV14 combines with J gene TRBJ1-1; D not certain. Germline V gene sequence: CDR1 SGHDN, CDR2 FVKESK. Trimming shortened V by 0 bases and J by 6 bases, and 8 bases separated the two germline ends. The CDR3 extends over 13 amino acids.

V usage is TRBV7-3 and J usage is TRBJ2-3, with 8 bases matching TRBD2. J was trimmed by 4 bases and V by 5 bases; bases with no gene match: 2. The CDR3 spans 13 residues. Germline assignment: CDR1 SGHTA and CDR2 FQGTGA. CDR3 in amino acids: CASSMGLADTQYF. As DNA, the CDR3 is TGTGCCAGCAGCATGGGACTAGCAGATACGCAGTATTTT.

V is TRBV14 and J is TRBJ2-1; no clear D. Germline CDR1 is SGHDN and CDR2 is FVKESK. V dropped 1 base and J dropped 6 bases, with 7 bases sitting between them. The CDR3 runs 13 residues. This chain's CDR3 is CASSQAIGNEQFF. Here the CDR3 DNA reads TGTGCCAGCAGCCAAGCGATAGGCAATGAGCAGTTCTTC. Full variable domain (missing parts from reference TRBV14 and TRBJ2-1): EAGVTQFPSHSVIEKGQTVTLRCDPISGHDNLYWYRRVMGKEIKFLLHFVKESKQDESGMPNNRFLAERTGGTYSTLKVQPAELEDSGVYFCASSQAIGNEQFFGPGTRLTVL.

The chain joins TRBV5-4 to TRBJ2-7; D remains unclear. Germline CDR1 and CDR2: SGHNT and YYREEE (reference sequence). CDR3 size: 13 residues. V was pared by 3 bases and J by 3 bases, with 10 bases between. Written as DNA, the CDR3 is TGTGCCAGCAGCTCGGACGGATACTACGAGCAGTACTTC. It translates to CASSSDGYYEQYF.

This clone was seen a few times. The chain employs TRBV4-2 and TRBJ2-1, with D possibly TRBD2 on 5 matching bases. Germline CDR1 LGHNA, CDR2 YNFKEQ. The V gene lost 2 bases and the J gene lost 4 bases, with 6 bases spanning the gap. The CDR3 runs 13 residues. CDR3: CASSQPGYNEQFF. CDR3 coding DNA: TGTGCCAGCAGCCAACCGGGGTACAATGAGCAGTTCTTC.

The rearrangement links TRBV25-1 to TRBJ2-2, with 7 bases that match TRBD1. This CDR3 region has 15 residues. The J segment lost 6 bases and the V segment lost 2 bases, leaving 6 bases of the junction unmatched. Germline V gene sequence: CDR1 MGHDK, CDR2 SYGVNS. The DNA of the CDR3 is TGTGCCAGCAGTGAAACTCGACAGGGATCCGGGGAGCTGTTTTTT. Translating it yields CASSETRQGSGELFF.